The 5 T cell receptor beta chains below come from one sample, sequenced in a study of shared clonotypes between healthy human individuals. Only in-frame clones appear in the TCRdb table, and some are missing; sequencing was by immunoSEQ multiplex PCR. The sample shows approximately 2.5 million clones, 93% of them seen only once. The sample was naive CD4+ T cells from PBMCs. Indicated subset: CD45RA+ positively selected. The receptors come from a man between 18 and 29 years old in good health. Some clones in this sample may be carry-over from other donors' samples.

This chain links TRBV27 with TRBJ1-5; 7 positions match TRBD1. With V trimmed by 6 bases and J by 2 bases, 13 bases remained unmatched. Germline V gene sequence: CDR1 MNHEY, CDR2 SMNVEV (reference sequence). The CDR3 has 17 amino acids. Here the CDR3 reads CASRDFGFDRGNQPQHF. CDR3 bases: TGTGCCAGCAGGGATTTTGGTTTTGACAGGGGCAATCAGCCCCAGCATTTT.

V usage is TRBV5-1 and J usage is TRBJ2-7; no firm D call. This CDR3 comprises 13 residues. Trimming took 3 bases from V and 11 from J, leaving 18 bases between them. The germline CDR1 and CDR2 sequences are SGHRS and YFSETQ. The DNA for the CDR3 is TGCGCCAGCAGCTCCTCGACGGGCCCTCCGGAGTACTTC. Translated, it gives CASSSSTGPPEYF.

V usage is TRBV28 and J usage is TRBJ1-6; 8 positions match TRBD1. From germline, CDR1 is MDHEN and CDR2 SYDVKM. V shed 7 bases and J 7 bases; nucleotides not matched to a gene: 12. This CDR3 spans 16 amino acids. CDR3 protein: CASTLDRAAINSPLHF. In DNA, the CDR3 is TGTGCCAGCACGCTGGACAGGGCCGCGATAAATTCACCCCTCCACTTT.

This sequence joins TRBV5-1 and TRBJ2-1; 11 bases fit TRBD2. The CDR3 totals 15 residues. Trimming cost V 0 bases and J 10 bases; bases outside gene matches: 6. Germline V CDR1 and CDR2: SGHRS, YFSETQ. The CDR3 loop reads CASSLVVAGGPEQFF. The CDR3 DNA reads as TGCGCCAGCAGCTTGGTAGTAGCGGGAGGGCCGGAGCAGTTCTTC.

This chain links TRBV5-1 with TRBJ2-1; TRBD2 might be the D (5 bases). This CDR3 spans 18 amino acids. V lost 0 bases, J lost 10 bases, and 26 bases lay in between. CDR1 is SGHRS and CDR2 is YFSETQ in the germline V gene. The CDR3, as DNA: TGCGCCAGCAGCTTGGACGGAGCTAGCCGAGACCTGACGAACGAGCAGTTCTTC. Encoded protein: CASSLDGASRDLTNEQFF.